Presented here are 24 T cell receptor beta chains from one specimen sequenced in a study of vaccination and CD4 T cells after COVID-19. Their antigens remain unidentified. Cultured CD4+ T cell DNA underwent sequencing with the Oncomine TCR Beta short-read assay. TCRdb re-called the PCR reads with MiXCR, one entry per CDR3 protein. This sample has more than 9,000 distinct CDR3 sequences, with less than 55% found just once. Treatment indicated: roughly 10-day PBMC culture with coronavirus spike peptide pools or control peptides (ViraFEST assay). What was sequenced was CD4+ T cells from blood, cultured in vitro. Source of these receptors: a human donor who had recovered from COVID-19.

The sample holds one count of this clonotype. This chain joins TRBV20-1 and TRBJ2-1, with TRBD1 identical over 9 bases. This CDR3 contains 14 residues. The junction had 7 bases not matched to a gene; V was cut back by 3 bases and J by 7 bases. The V gene's germline CDR1 is DFQATT and CDR2 SNEGSKA (reference sequence). Here the CDR3 reads CSASWTGVINEQFF. The CDR3 region has the DNA TGCAGTGCTAGTTGGACAGGGGTAATTAATGAGCAGTTCTTC.

The table lists this clonotype with a few counts. The rearrangement uses TRBV27 and TRBJ1-1, with D uncertain. V lost 4 bases to trimming and J lost 6 bases, with 12 bases between them. The CDR3 has 13 residues. CDR1 and CDR2 (germline): MNHEY, SMNVEV (reference sequence). In nucleotides, the CDR3 is TGTGCCAGCAGTTCACGGATGTCCGCTGAAGCTTTCTTT. Translation gives CASSSRMSAEAFF.

The chain combines TRBV28 with TRBJ1-2; tentatively, D is TRBD1 (6 bases). This CDR3 is built from 13 residues. Germline CDR1 and CDR2: MDHEN and SYDVKM. V shed 10 bases and J shed 8 bases, with 20 bases lying between them. The CDR3 loop is CATGGYNRDGYTF. The CDR3 coding sequence is TGTGCCACCGGGGGCTATAACAGGGACGGCTACACCTTC.

The chain employs TRBV20-1 and TRBJ2-1, with D hard to call. Germline V CDR1 and CDR2: DFQATT, SNEGSKA (reference sequence). This CDR3 comprises 15 residues. V was pared by 6 bases and J by 5 bases, with 20 bases between. CDR3 coding DNA: TGCAGTGCCCAGATGGGCCAGTGGACCCACAATGAGCAGTTCTTC. The encoded protein is CSAQMGQWTHNEQFF.

The V gene is TRBV5-1, the J gene TRBJ1-1; D perhaps matches TRBD1 (5 bases). This CDR3 is built from 15 residues. V shed 4 bases and J shed 7 bases, with 20 bases lying between them. Germline V gene data show CDR1 as SGHRS and CDR2 as YFSETQ. This CDR3 is CASSPDATAGFEAFF. CDR3 nucleotide sequence: TGCGCCAGCAGCCCTGACGCGACAGCCGGCTTTGAAGCTTTCTTT.

The chain employs TRBV19 and TRBJ1-1, with D tentatively TRBD1 (5 bases). Trimming stripped 0 bases from V and 14 bases from J, with 19 bases between. The CDR3 runs 14 residues. Germline V CDR1 and CDR2: LNHDA, SQIVND (reference sequence). DNA for the CDR3: TGTGCCAGTAGTATAGATCACGACAGCTCCCTTCGATTCTTT. Residues: CASSIDHDSSLRFF.

The chain is built from TRBV2 and TRBJ1-5; D gene unclear. The V gene's germline CDR1 is SNHLY and CDR2 FYNNEI. The CDR3 loop spans 15 amino acids. Trimming left V 4 bases short and J 0 bases short, with 10 bases between. The DNA for the CDR3 is TGTGCCAGCAGTGTAACTGATGATAGCAATCAGCCCCAGCATTTT. Residues: CASSVTDDSNQPQHF.

This clonotype was counted a few times. The genes are TRBV19 and TRBJ1-2; 8 bases are a match to TRBD1. V trimming: 7 bases; J trimming: 5 bases; junction bases outside the gene matches: 12. The CDR3 runs to 15 residues. The germline gives CDR1 LNHDA, CDR2 SQIVND (reference sequence). CDR3 sequence (DNA): TGTGCCAGTACCCACGAAGGACAGGGTGCATATGGCTACACCTTC. Translated: CASTHEGQGAYGYTF.

J is TRBJ2-5 and V is TRBV2; no clear D. V lost 3 bases to trimming and J lost 5 bases, with 13 bases between them. The CDR3 covers 14 residues. Germline V gene lookup returns CDR1 SNHLY and CDR2 FYNNEI. The CDR3 sequence: CASSENQLRETQYF. CDR3 nucleotides: TGTGCCAGCAGTGAGAATCAGCTGCGGGAGACCCAGTACTTC.

The rearrangement links TRBV27 to TRBJ2-7; D is uncertain. The germline V and J ends were trimmed by 4 bases and 8 bases, with 9 bases remaining between them. CDR1 and CDR2 from the germline V gene are MNHEY and SMNVEV (reference sequence). The CDR3 has 11 amino acids. The CDR3 DNA follows: TGTGCCAGCAGTTCCCGCCTTAAGCAGTACTTC. Amino acid sequence: CASSSRLKQYF.

In its sample, this clonotype was seen a few times. The J gene is TRBJ1-5, the V gene TRBV20-1, with TRBD1 matching over 7 bases. This CDR3 spans 12 amino acids. Unmatched junction bases numbered 1, after V lost 3 bases and J lost 5 bases. CDR1 and CDR2 (germline): DFQATT, SNEGSKA (reference sequence). CDR3 nucleotides: TGCAGTGCTAGCCAGGGGGATCAGCCCCAGCATTTT. This gives the protein CSASQGDQPQHF.

The DNA for the CDR3 is TGTGCCAGCAGCTTAAAGTCCCAGGGGGCCGGGGGGACCCAGTACTTC. Protein: CASSLKSQGAGGTQYF. V gene TRBV7-9 combines with J gene TRBJ2-5; 8 bases fit TRBD1. CDR3 size: 16 residues. V was pared by 2 bases and J by 7 bases, with 12 bases of the junction left unmatched. CDR1 is SEHNR, CDR2 FQNEAQ, per germline (reference sequence).

The rearrangement uses TRBV24-1 and TRBJ1-2, with a tentative D call TRBD1 (5 bases). Trimming took 3 bases from V and 8 from J, leaving 12 bases between them. CDR3 length: 13 amino acids. Germline assignment: CDR1 KGHDR and CDR2 SFDVKD. The CDR3 DNA sequence: TGTGCCACCAGTGATACTGCAGGGCGAGGCTACACCTTC. It specifies CATSDTAGRGYTF.

This clonotype has just a few counts. One junction end does not reproduce the germline sequence, and a read error may be involved. This rearrangement joins TRBV15 to TRBJ1-2; TRBD1 agrees at 7 bases. Germline lookup yields CDR1 LNHNV and CDR2 YYDKDF (reference sequence). This CDR3 spans 15 amino acids. The CDR3, as DNA: TGTGCCACCAGCGGAGACAGGGCTTCCGACTATGGCTACACCTTC. As protein: CATSGDRASDYGYTF.

The V and J genes are TRBV5-4 and TRBJ2-4; D may match TRBD1 or TRBD2 (5 bases each). CDR3 length: 16 amino acids. V was shortened by 0 bases and J by 7 bases, with 17 bases between the two germline ends. Germline CDR1 and CDR2: SGHNT and YYREEE (reference sequence). The CDR3 DNA sequence: TGTGCCAGCAGCTTGGGAGGGGCAGGGAAGGGCAACATTCAGTACTTC. The encoded protein is CASSLGGAGKGNIQYF.

This chain joins TRBV3-1 and TRBJ2-7; 12 nucleotides line up with TRBD2. Germline CDR1 is LGHDT and CDR2 is YNNKEL (reference sequence). With V trimmed by 4 bases and J by 5 bases, 6 bases remained unmatched. The CDR3 runs to 15 residues. CDR3 loop: CASSRGLAGSNEQYF. The CDR3 DNA follows: TGTGCCAGCAGCCGCGGACTAGCGGGAAGCAACGAGCAGTACTTC.

This clonotype has a handful of counts. J is TRBJ1-3 and V is TRBV20-1, with D maybe TRBD1 (5 bases). Trimming removed 6 bases at V and 0 bases at J, with 9 bases between. Germline V gene data show CDR1 as DFQATT and CDR2 as SNEGSKA (reference sequence). The CDR3 is made up of 13 amino acids. For the CDR3, the DNA is TGCAGTGCCGCGACAGCCTCTGGAAACACCATATATTTT. Its translation is CSAATASGNTIYF.

The V call is TRBV5-1, the J call TRBJ2-2; D call uncertain. CDR1 is SGHRS, CDR2 YFSETQ, per germline. This CDR3 has 14 residues. Trimming pared 4 bases from V and 1 base from J, leaving 8 bases between. The CDR3 is CASSISQNTGELFF. The CDR3 coding sequence is TGCGCCAGCAGCATCAGTCAGAACACCGGGGAGCTGTTTTTT.

This clonotype was seen a few times. V is TRBV6-2 or TRBV6-3 and J is TRBJ1-1; D is unresolved. Germline V gene sequence: CDR1 MNHEY, CDR2 SVGEGT. Trimming removed 8 bases from V and 10 bases from J, with 14 bases in between. This CDR3 region has 11 residues. The CDR3 reads CASGSGVRAFF. In DNA, the CDR3 is TGTGCCAGCGGATCCGGGGTAAGAGCTTTCTTT.

The J gene is TRBJ1-2, the V gene TRBV24-1; TRBD1 might be the D (6 bases). The germline V gene has CDR1 KGHDR and CDR2 SFDVKD. Deletions cut 4 bases from V and 4 bases from J, with 12 bases between. The CDR3 covers 14 residues. The CDR3 loop reads CATSDRTVAYGYTF. CDR3 DNA sequence: TGTGCCACCAGTGACCGGACAGTCGCCTATGGCTACACCTTC.

This rearrangement joins TRBV6-1 to TRBJ1-2; 10 positions agree with TRBD1. The ends lost 4 bases at V and 6 bases at J; junction bases unmatched: 2. The germline CDR1 and CDR2 sequences are MNHNS and SASEGT. CDR3 length: 13 amino acids. In nucleotides, the CDR3 is TGTGCCAGCAGTGTGGGACAGGGGAATGGCTACACCTTC. Its protein is CASSVGQGNGYTF.

This clonotype was counted between two and nine times. The chain employs TRBV30 and TRBJ2-7; D perhaps matches TRBD2 (5 bases). Germline CDR1 and CDR2: GTSNPN and SVGIG (reference sequence). V was pared by 0 bases and J by 2 bases, with 11 bases between. The CDR3 is 14 amino acids. The CDR3 DNA follows: TGTGCCTGGAGTGTTAGCGAACGGCCCTACGAGCAGTACTTC. It encodes CAWSVSERPYEQYF. The complete variable domain, with remaining parts taken from reference TRBV30 and TRBJ2-7, reads SQTIHQWPATLVQPVGSPLSLECTVEGTSNPNLYWYRQAAGRGLQLLFYSVGIGQISSEVPQNLSASRPQDRQFILSSKKLLLSDSGFYLCAWSVSERPYEQYFGPGTRLTVT.

CDR3 nucleotide sequence: TGCGCCAGCAGCCGCGAGGTAGGGATCGGCAATCAGCCCCAGCATTTT. It yields the protein CASSREVGIGNQPQHF. The chain uses TRBV4-1 and TRBJ1-5; D is undetermined. The CDR3 runs to 16 residues. V was cut by 4 bases and J by 2 bases, with 15 bases left in between. In germline, CDR1 is MGHRA, CDR2 YSYEKL.

The J gene is TRBJ2-5, the V gene TRBV20-1; tentatively, D is TRBD2 (5 bases). Deletions cut 0 bases from V and 5 bases from J, with 19 bases between. Looked up from germline, CDR1 is DFQATT and CDR2 is SNEGSKA (reference sequence). This CDR3 has 16 residues. DNA of the CDR3: TGCAGTGCTAGAGATAGAGGCAGACTCTGGAGGGAGACCCAGTACTTC. This sequence encodes CSARDRGRLWRETQYF.